The 23 T cell receptor beta chains reported below all come from one sample, sequenced in a study of cytomegalovirus exposure and HLA in healthy donors (dated by TCRdb to about 2017). The library was generated by the immunoSEQ multiplex PCR assay. Not all clones reach the TCRdb copy of this immuneACCESS table, which keeps in-frame sequences only. Checked studies attribute under half of the gap to unresolved V genes and leave the rest unexplained. Counted in this sample were under 150,000 clones; approximately 91% of them appeared once. Of the sample, 0.6% to 0.8% is held by the ten largest clones. Source material: PBMCs. The origin of the receptors is a man aged 18 to 29 in good health and CMV-seronegative.

The rearrangement uses TRBV7-9 and TRBJ1-2; 7 bases are a match to TRBD1. The CDR3 sequence is 14 residues long. The J segment lost 2 bases and the V segment lost 4 bases, leaving 4 bases of the junction unmatched. Germline assignment: CDR1 SEHNR and CDR2 FQNEAQ (reference sequence). The DNA for the CDR3 is TGTGCCAGCAGCTCGACGGGACAGAACTATGGCTACACCTTC. Its translation is CASSSTGQNYGYTF.

This clone showed up just a few times. The J gene is TRBJ1-2, the V gene TRBV5-4; 10 bases align to TRBD1. Germline values: CDR1 SGHNT, CDR2 YYREEE (reference sequence). The CDR3 sequence is 15 residues long. The ends lost 4 bases at V and 0 bases at J; junction bases unmatched: 3. The DNA for the CDR3 is TGTGCCAGCAGCGCGGGACAGGGGACTAACTATGGCTACACCTTC. It encodes CASSAGQGTNYGYTF.

A single count supports this clone. The J gene is TRBJ1-2, the V gene TRBV9, with 12 bases identical to TRBD1. Losses at the gene ends were 5 bases for V and 4 bases for J; bases not matched to a gene: 6. Germline-derived CDR1 and CDR2 are SGDLS and YYNGEE. The CDR3 contains 15 residues. CDR3 nucleotides: TGTGCCAGCAGGGAACCGGGACAGGGGGCCTATGGCTACACCTTC. Its translation: CASREPGQGAYGYTF.

The chain combines TRBV5-8 with TRBJ1-1, with D unclear. CDR1 is SGHTS and CDR2 is YDEGEE in the germline V gene. CDR3 length: 13 amino acids. Trimming took 1 base from V and 0 from J, leaving 4 bases between them. The CDR3 loop reads CASSLYVNTEAFF. Here the CDR3 DNA reads TGTGCCAGCAGCTTGTATGTGAACACTGAAGCTTTCTTT.

J is TRBJ2-2 and V is TRBV30, with D perhaps TRBD2 (5 bases). Germline CDR1 is GTSNPN and CDR2 is SVGIG (reference sequence). V gave up 2 bases and J gave up 1 base, with 17 bases separating them. The CDR3 length is 17 residues. Here the CDR3 reads CAWSPSLGALNTGELFF. The CDR3 nucleotides are TGTGCCTGGAGTCCATCCCTGGGAGCCCTGAACACCGGGGAGCTGTTTTTT.

The chain joins TRBV11-2 to TRBJ2-6; the D is unclear. The V gene lost 3 bases and the J gene lost 1 base, with 13 bases spanning the gap. Per the germline V gene, CDR1 is SGHAT and CDR2 is FQNNGV. CDR3 size: 17 residues. Written as DNA, the CDR3 is TGTGCCAGCAGCTTTGAGCTCCAATTGTCTGGGGCCAACGTCCTGACTTTC. Translation gives CASSFELQLSGANVLTF.

The gene calls are TRBV18 and TRBJ1-2; tentatively, D is TRBD1 (6 bases). This CDR3 has 13 residues. V lost 2 bases to trimming and J lost 8 bases, with 12 bases between them. Germline V lookup: CDR1 KGHSH, CDR2 LQKENI. CDR3 coding DNA: TGTGCCAGCTCACCAAATTCAGGGGTCGGCTACACCTTC. This gives the protein CASSPNSGVGYTF.

The sample holds one count of this clone. The chain joins TRBV19 to TRBJ1-5; possible D gene TRBD1, 5 bases. V gave up 8 bases and J gave up 6 bases, with 17 bases separating them. Germline CDR1 is LNHDA and CDR2 is SQIVND (reference sequence). This CDR3 region has 14 residues. The CDR3 sequence is CASGGLDGSQPQHF. CDR3 DNA sequence: TGTGCCAGTGGGGGGTTGGACGGTAGTCAGCCCCAGCATTTT.

The CDR3 spells CSGGEDKGNNEQFF. The CDR3 region has the DNA TGCAGCGGTGGTGAAGACAAGGGGAACAATGAGCAGTTCTTC. The chain has TRBV29-1 and TRBJ2-1; maybe TRBD1 (5 bases). V gave up 7 bases and J gave up 5 bases, with 18 bases separating them. Germline CDR1 SQVTM, CDR2 ANQGSEA. The CDR3 is 14 amino acids.

J is TRBJ1-1 and V is TRBV5-6; D not certain. V was pared by 5 bases and J by 3 bases, with 11 bases between. CDR1 and CDR2 (germline): SGHDT, YYEEEE. The length of the CDR3 is 13 residues. This CDR3 is CASSLRGYTEAFF. The CDR3 DNA reads TGTGCCAGCAGTTTACGAGGGTACACTGAAGCTTTCTTT.

The rearrangement uses TRBV27 and TRBJ2-3, with D possibly being TRBD2 (6 bases). The V gene's germline CDR1 is MNHEY and CDR2 SMNVEV (reference sequence). CDR3 size: 16 residues. V was clipped by 2 bases and J by 1 base, with 13 bases between them. For the CDR3, the DNA is TGTGCCAGCAGTTTAGCTGCGGGGCTTGGCACAGATACGCAGTATTTT. Translating gives CASSLAAGLGTDTQYF.

V usage is TRBV2 and J usage is TRBJ1-1; 7 nucleotides line up with TRBD1. V shed 3 bases, J shed 0 bases, and the junction held 4 bases outside the gene matches. Germline CDR1 and CDR2: SNHLY and FYNNEI. The CDR3 loop spans 15 amino acids. CDR3 in amino acids: CASSEGDRLNTEAFF. CDR3 nucleotide sequence: TGTGCCAGCAGTGAGGGGGACAGACTGAACACTGAAGCTTTCTTT. The entire variable domain, with the rest obtained from reference TRBV2 and TRBJ1-1, is as follows: EPEVTQTPSHQVTQMGQEVILRCVPISNHLYFYWYRQILGQKVEFLVSFYNNEISEKSEIFDDQFSVERPDGSNFTLKIRSTKLEDSAMYFCASSEGDRLNTEAFFGQGTRLTVV.

This clone was seen only once. This sequence joins TRBV9 and TRBJ2-1; TRBD2 is a possible D gene (6 bases). CDR1 SGDLS and CDR2 YYNGEE come from the germline V gene. The V end lost 0 bases, the J end lost 8 bases, and 18 bases lay between the germline ends. The CDR3 runs to 16 residues. The CDR3 reads CASSVEGGKVNDEQFF. The CDR3 nucleotides read TGTGCCAGCAGCGTAGAGGGCGGGAAGGTGAATGATGAGCAGTTCTTC.

The chain links TRBV11-3 to TRBJ2-3, with a tentative D call TRBD2 (6 bases). This CDR3 contains 16 residues. In germline, CDR1 is SGHNT, CDR2 YENEEA. Trimming shortened V by 6 bases and J by 0 bases, and 16 bases separated the two germline ends. The CDR3 spells CASSLRRGKSTDTQYF. CDR3 nucleotide sequence: TGTGCCAGCAGTTTAAGACGCGGGAAGAGCACAGATACGCAGTATTTT.

V usage is TRBV9 and J usage is TRBJ2-7, with TRBD1 identical over 7 bases. The CDR3 totals 17 residues. The trim removed 0 bases at V and 7 bases at J, leaving 16 bases unmatched. In germline, CDR1 is SGDLS, CDR2 YYNGEE. This chain's CDR3 is CASSVAGWGQTVGEQYF. In nucleotides, the CDR3 is TGTGCCAGCAGCGTAGCAGGCTGGGGACAGACTGTGGGGGAGCAGTACTTC. The full variable domain, rest sourced from reference TRBV9 and TRBJ2-7, is DSGVTQTPKHLITATGQRVTLRCSPRSGDLSVYWYQQSLDQGLQFLIQYYNGEERAKGNILERFSAQQFPDLHSELNLSSLELGDSALYFCASSVAGWGQTVGEQYFGPGTRLTVT.

The genes are TRBV4-2 and TRBJ2-3, with TRBD2 matching 11 bases. In germline, CDR1 is LGHNA, CDR2 YNFKEQ. This CDR3 has 21 amino acids. The J segment lost 2 bases and the V segment lost 0 bases, leaving 16 bases of the junction unmatched. This CDR3 is CASSQDPRSGGARAYTDTQYF. In DNA, the CDR3 is TGTGCCAGCAGCCAAGATCCGCGTAGCGGGGGGGCCAGGGCTTACACAGATACGCAGTATTTT.

The count of this clone is one. The V call is TRBV30, the J call TRBJ2-2; D perhaps matches TRBD1 (6 bases). The ends were cut back, 7 bases at V and 6 bases at J, with 21 bases in the middle. CDR3 length equals 15 residues. The V gene's germline CDR1 is GTSNPN and CDR2 SVGIG (reference sequence). CDR3 region: CASTGGASGSGELFF. The DNA of the CDR3 is TGTGCCTCGACAGGAGGAGCATCAGGTTCCGGGGAGCTGTTTTTT.

The V call is TRBV5-1, the J call TRBJ1-3; 8 nucleotides match TRBD1. V lost 4 bases and J lost 0; bases outside the gene matches: 9. Germline V lookup: CDR1 SGHRS, CDR2 YFSETQ. The CDR3 is 17 amino acids. As DNA, the CDR3 is TGCGCCAGCAGCCAACTTGGACAGGGCTTCTCTGGAAACACCATATATTTT. Protein: CASSQLGQGFSGNTIYF.

The rearrangement joins TRBV15 to TRBJ1-4; D is unresolved. Looked up from germline, CDR1 is LNHNV and CDR2 is YYDKDF (reference sequence). V gave up 1 base and J gave up 8 bases, with 8 bases separating them. The CDR3 is 13 residues long. The CDR3 coding sequence is TGTGCCACCAGCAGAGGAGGGCGCGAAAAACTGTTTTTT. Its protein product is CATSRGGREKLFF.

The chain has TRBV5-1 and TRBJ1-3, with D possibly matching TRBD1 (5 bases). CDR3 length: 15 residues. V was pared by 0 bases and J by 1 base, with 8 bases between. In germline, CDR1 is SGHRS, CDR2 YFSETQ. The CDR3 protein is CASSLARESGNTIYF. In DNA form, the CDR3 reads TGCGCCAGCAGCTTGGCCAGGGAATCTGGAAACACCATATATTTT.

CDR3 DNA sequence: TGTGCCAGCAGCTCTCAAATCCGGGACAGGGGAAACACCATATATTTT. The encoded protein is CASSSQIRDRGNTIYF. This chain uses TRBV7-6 with TRBJ1-3; 8 bases match TRBD1. With 4 bases clipped from V and 4 bases from J, the junction kept 9 bases outside the gene matches. Germline V CDR1 and CDR2: SGHVS, FNYEAQ. The length of the CDR3 is 16 residues.

The gene calls are TRBV5-4 and TRBJ2-1; TRBD1 might be the D (6 bases). The germline V and J ends were trimmed by 1 base and 5 bases, with 10 bases remaining between them. This CDR3 contains 14 residues. CDR1 SGHNT and CDR2 YYREEE come from the germline V gene (reference sequence). The CDR3 is CASSLMTGHNEQFF. The CDR3, as DNA: TGTGCCAGCAGCTTGATGACAGGACACAATGAGCAGTTCTTC.

DNA of the CDR3: TGCGCCAGCAGTGAACTAGCCAAGGATGGCGAGCAGTACGTC. Its protein product is CASSELAKDGEQYV. The chain recombines TRBV10-2 with TRBJ2-7; a possible D gene is TRBD2 (6 bases). Per germline, CDR1 WSHSY and CDR2 SAAADI. Between the trimmed V and J ends, which lost 3 bases and 6 bases, there was a span of 15 bases. The CDR3 sequence is 14 residues long.